The clone carrying this T cell receptor beta chain was detected once. Under the authors' procedure: Estimated nucleated cell counts came from reference gene primer amplification. Using immunoSEQ multiplex PCR, the repertoire was profiled, and TCRdb retains in-frame clones only, with some absent. For V, J and clone size, that table is used; D and trimming come from the DNA. The sample has approximately 140,000 clones, around 82% seen once; the top ten hold about 15%. The source of the sample is a study of blood T cell repertoires in COVID-19. Study-wide context: Acute and convalescent COVID-19 specimens originated in the United States, Italy and Spain. The cDNA or gDNA used as material had been derived from T cells, B-cell-depleted T cells, or PBMCs.

The germline gives CDR1 LNHDA, CDR2 SQIVND (reference sequence). The CDR3 contains 16 residues. After removal of 6 bases from V and 0 bases from J, the junction contained 6 bases not matched to a gene. The sequencing input was peripheral blood. The chain carries TRBV19 and TRBJ2-3, with 10 bases fitting TRBD2. This receptor was identified in a human donor with acute or convalescent COVID-19. The donor label of this sample is uncertain. The CDR3 sequence: CASRLAGRPSTDTQYF. The CDR3 coding sequence is TGTGCCAGTAGACTAGCGGGGCGCCCAAGCACAGATACGCAGTATTTT.